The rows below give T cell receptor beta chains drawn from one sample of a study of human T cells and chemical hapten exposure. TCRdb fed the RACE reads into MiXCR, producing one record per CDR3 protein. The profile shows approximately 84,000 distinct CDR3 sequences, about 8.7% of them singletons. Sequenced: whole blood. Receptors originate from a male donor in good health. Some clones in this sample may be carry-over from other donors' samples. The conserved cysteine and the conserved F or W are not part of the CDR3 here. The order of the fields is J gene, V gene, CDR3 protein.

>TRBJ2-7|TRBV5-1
ASSLGILAGVYEPH
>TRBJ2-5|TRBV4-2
ASSQEGGDRETQH
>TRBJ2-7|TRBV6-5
ASSYSLLSGFYEQY
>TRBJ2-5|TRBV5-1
ASSLVAGEETQY
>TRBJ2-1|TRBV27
ASSFRESSYNEQF
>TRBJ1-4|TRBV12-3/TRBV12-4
ASSLAGVEKLF
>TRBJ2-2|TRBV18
ASSTNHTRTRAGELF
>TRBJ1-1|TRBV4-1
ASRRVVVGTEAF
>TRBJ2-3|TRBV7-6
ASSSPSSGTDTQY
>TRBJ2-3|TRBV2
ASSTSPLSTDTQY
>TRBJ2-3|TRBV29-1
SVVGRVTDTQY
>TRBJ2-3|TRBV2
ASSEGLALTDTQY
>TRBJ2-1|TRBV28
ASSSGQGADEQF
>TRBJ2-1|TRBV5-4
ASSPRDRGGDEQF
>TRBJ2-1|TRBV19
ASSVPGTSGSNEQF
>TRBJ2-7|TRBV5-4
ASSLRQGTYEQY
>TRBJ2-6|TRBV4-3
ASSQTSGSGANVLT